Given below is one TCR beta chain in context. The data are from a study of T cells in narcolepsy. Some clones are missing from TCRdb's copy, which holds only in-frame ones; the method was immunoSEQ multiplex PCR. The table has about 40,000 clones, approximately 89% seen once. The sequenced sample was CD45RA- memory CD4+ T cells from PBMCs. The clonotype comes from a human donor with narcolepsy.

The CDR3 protein is CASSGNSYEQYF. The CDR3 DNA is TGTGCCAGTTCAGGGAACTCCTACGAGCAGTACTTC. The rearrangement uses TRBV6-5 and TRBJ2-7, with a tentative D call TRBD1 (5 bases). The CDR3 covers 12 residues. Germline CDR1 MNHEY, CDR2 SVGAGI. Trimming took 9 bases from V and 0 from J, leaving 9 bases between them.